The rows below give T cell receptor beta chains drawn from one sample of a study of post-analysis software for immune sequencing data. TCRdb used MiXCR to reprocess the PCR reads, holding one entry per CDR3 protein. The data contain hundreds of thousands of distinct CDR3 sequences, 55% to 60% of them seen just once; the ten biggest clones take up around 11%. Source material: blood. Receptor source: a girl aged 2 to 9 with multiple sclerosis. The CDR3 runs from the conserved cysteine through the conserved F or W. D genes are given only for firm matches. Not every row has a clone size; where given, it reads once, few, many or a size class.

J,size,D,V,length,DNA,CDR3
TRBJ2-3,NA,NA,TRBV3-1,14,TGTGCCAGCAGCCACAGTGGGAGCACAGATACGCAGTATTTT,CASSHSGSTDTQYF
TRBJ1-6,few,NA,TRBV3-1,14,TGTGCCAGCAGCCAAGATCGAGCGCAATCACCCCTCCACTTT,CASSQDRAQSPLHF
TRBJ1-2,NA,NA,TRBV27,16,TGTGCCAGCAGTCCCTCGCGAGGAATACGGGACTATGGCTACACCTTC,CASSPSRGIRDYGYTF
TRBJ2-3,NA,NA,TRBV4-3,15,TGCGCCAGCAGCCAAGATACAGGGCCCTCAGATACGCAGTATTTT,CASSQDTGPSDTQYF
TRBJ2-3,NA,NA,TRBV29-1,15,TGCAGCGTTGAAGGGCTGGGGACCCCCGGAGATACGCAGTATTTT,CSVEGLGTPGDTQYF
TRBJ2-1,NA,TRBD1,TRBV5-8,13,TGTGCCAAGGGACAGGGGGTAACAAATGAGCAGTTCTTC,CAKGQGVTNEQFF
TRBJ2-3,NA,NA,TRBV3-1,12,TGTGCCAGCAGCCAAGAACCCTATACGCAGTATTTT,CASSQEPYTQYF
TRBJ2-1,few,NA,TRBV5-1,15,TGCGCCAGCAGCTTTTTAGGGGGGTCCTACAATGAGCAGTTCTTC,CASSFLGGSYNEQFF
TRBJ2-5,NA,NA,TRBV6-5,20,TGTGCCAGCAGTTACATGGCTACCGGGACGAATATAGCTCCGAGGGAGACCCAGTACTTC,CASSYMATGTNIAPRETQYF
TRBJ2-1,few,NA,TRBV7-2,15,TGTGCCAGCAGCTTATCCTGGGAATCATACAATGAGCAGTTCTTC,CASSLSWESYNEQFF
TRBJ2-1,NA,NA,TRBV5-5,12,TGTGCCAGCCTGTTTTCGAACAATGAGCAGTTCTTC,CASLFSNNEQFF
TRBJ2-1,NA,NA,TRBV29-1,13,TGCAGCACATTAGGGACGCAATACAATGAGCAGTTCTTC,CSTLGTQYNEQFF
TRBJ2-7,NA,NA,TRBV29-1,15,TGCAGCGTGGGTCCCCGGTCGAGCAGGACCTACGAGCAGTACTTC,CSVGPRSSRTYEQYF
TRBJ2-3,NA,TRBD1,TRBV7-3,14,TGTGCCAGCAGCTTACAGGGGGCGCAAGATACGCAGTATTTT,CASSLQGAQDTQYF
TRBJ2-2,NA,TRBD2,TRBV10-2,13,TGCGCCAGCAGGGGGCGGGAGACCGGGGAGCTGTTTTTT,CASRGRETGELFF
TRBJ1-4,NA,TRBD1,TRBV25-1,13,TGTGCCAGCAGTCTAACCCGACAGGGAGTACTGTTTTTT,CASSLTRQGVLFF
TRBJ2-7,NA,NA,TRBV7-3,13,TGTGCCAGCGCCCCCGGGAGCGGATACGAGCAGTACTTC,CASAPGSGYEQYF
TRBJ2-1,NA,NA,TRBV18,15,TGTGCCAGCTCACCCACAAGACAGGAGTACAATGAGCAGTTCTTC,CASSPTRQEYNEQFF
TRBJ2-1,NA,TRBD2,TRBV5-1,20,TGCGCCAGCAGCTTGGCCCCGGGGACTAGCGGGAGTGGCCCCTACAATGAGCAGTTCTTC,CASSLAPGTSGSGPYNEQFF
TRBJ1-2,NA,TRBD1,TRBV7-2,16,TGTGCCAGCAGCTTATCGGGACAGGGGGCGAACTATGGCTACACCTTC,CASSLSGQGANYGYTF
TRBJ2-1,NA,TRBD1,TRBV6-2/TRBV6-3,15,TGTGCCAGCAGATATCGACAGGGGCGACACAATGAGCAGTTCTTC,CASRYRQGRHNEQFF
TRBJ2-5,NA,NA,TRBV12-3/TRBV12-4,17,TGTGCCAGCAGTTTAAGGACCGCTAGGCCAATACCCAATGAGCAGTACTTC,CASSLRTARPIPNEQYF
TRBJ2-3,once,TRBD2,TRBV7-9,16,TGTGCCAGCAGCTTGAAGAGACTAGCGGGGGTTGATACGCAGTATTTT,CASSLKRLAGVDTQYF
TRBJ1-2,NA,TRBD1,TRBV29-1,14,TGCAGCGTTGAAGTCCAGGGGGCTGACTATGGCTACACCTTC,CSVEVQGADYGYTF
TRBJ1-5,many,NA,TRBV5-1,13,TGCGCCAGCAGTAGTGATAGCAATCAGCCCCAGCATTTT,CASSSDSNQPQHF
TRBJ2-1,NA,TRBD2,TRBV20-1,15,TGCAGTGCTAGCGGCGGACTAGCGGGTTACAATGAGCAGTTCTTC,CSASGGLAGYNEQFF
TRBJ2-1,NA,NA,TRBV7-9,16,TGTGCCAGCAGCCCATTTACGGGGAGCTCCTACAATGAGCAGTTCTTC,CASSPFTGSSYNEQFF
TRBJ2-5,NA,NA,TRBV6-5,13,TGTGCCAACAGTTACTCAGGACAAGAGACCCAGTACTTC,CANSYSGQETQYF
TRBJ1-1,NA,NA,TRBV4-1,16,TGCGCCAGCAGCCAAGTCTTTCCAGGAAGGAGGACTGAAGCTTTCTTT,CASSQVFPGRRTEAFF
TRBJ1-2,NA,NA,TRBV29-1,13,TGCAGCGTTTGGGAGCGGGCCATAGAGGGCTACACCTTC,CSVWERAIEGYTF
TRBJ2-7,NA,TRBD2,TRBV3-1,16,TGTGCCAGCAGCCTCCCGGGGCGGGAGCAGCCCTACGAGCAGTACTTC,CASSLPGREQPYEQYF
TRBJ2-5,NA,NA,TRBV12-3/TRBV12-4,14,TGTGCCAGCAGTTTATGGGCGGGAACAGAGACCCAGTACTTC,CASSLWAGTETQYF
TRBJ2-1,NA,NA,TRBV29-1,13,TGCAGCGTTCTTGGGCAGGGGATCTATGAGCAGTTCTTC,CSVLGQGIYEQFF
TRBJ2-3,few,TRBD2,TRBV24-1,14,TGTGCCACCAGTGCCGCGGGAGTCACAGATACGCAGTATTTT,CATSAAGVTDTQYF
TRBJ2-1,NA,NA,TRBV20-1,14,TGCAGTGCTAGAGGCCTCCCAGGGAACAATGAGCAGTTCTTC,CSARGLPGNNEQFF
TRBJ1-2,few,NA,TRBV12-3/TRBV12-4,14,TGTGCCAGCAGTTTATTGACAGTTCCTTATGGCTACACCTTC,CASSLLTVPYGYTF
TRBJ2-5,NA,NA,TRBV6-1,14,TGTGCCAGCAGTGGGGGGTTCGTGAAAGAGACCCAGTACTTC,CASSGGFVKETQYF
TRBJ2-1,NA,TRBD2,TRBV20-1,14,TGCAGTGCTTTGGGACTAGCGGGGGGGAATGAGCAGTTCTTC,CSALGLAGGNEQFF
TRBJ1-1,NA,NA,TRBV12-3/TRBV12-4,12,TGTGCCAGCAGTAAGACAGAAACTGAAGCTTTCTTT,CASSKTETEAFF
TRBJ2-1,few,NA,TRBV12-3/TRBV12-4,15,TGTGCCAGCAGAGGGGAGCAGGGGTCCTACAATGAGCAGTTCTTC,CASRGEQGSYNEQFF
TRBJ2-3,NA,NA,TRBV3-1,12,TGTGCCAGCAGCCAAATTGCAGATACGCAGTATTTT,CASSQIADTQYF
TRBJ2-1,NA,NA,TRBV15,16,TGTGCCACCAGCAGGGCTGGCAGGGGGGGGTGCCATGAGCAGTTCTTC,CATSRAGRGGCHEQFF
TRBJ2-1,NA,TRBD1,TRBV18,17,TGTGCCAGCTCACCCCAACGGACAGGGTTTATTAGCAATGAGCAGTTCTTC,CASSPQRTGFISNEQFF
TRBJ1-2,NA,NA,TRBV5-1,14,TGCGCCAGCAGCTTCGGTACAGGGATCTATGGCTACACCTTC,CASSFGTGIYGYTF
TRBJ2-3,NA,NA,TRBV10-3,13,TGTGCCATCCCAGGGAATGGCACAGATACGCAGTATTTT,CAIPGNGTDTQYF
TRBJ1-1,once,NA,TRBV7-9,13,TGTGCCAGCAGCTTAGAGGGAACCACTGAAGCTTTCTTT,CASSLEGTTEAFF
TRBJ1-1,NA,NA,TRBV7-7,13,TGTGCCAGCAGCCCGGACCCGAACACTGAAGCTTTCTTT,CASSPDPNTEAFF
TRBJ1-1,NA,NA,TRBV6-5,14,TGTGCCAGCAGTTACCGGGGCAGGAACACTGAAGCTTTCTTT,CASSYRGRNTEAFF
TRBJ1-6,once,NA,TRBV5-1,14,TGCGCCAGCAGCTACGACGGAGGAAGTTCACCCCTCCACTTT,CASSYDGGSSPLHF
TRBJ2-7,NA,TRBD1,TRBV9,17,TGTGCCAGCAGCCAATCCCCCGGGACAGGGAGCTCCTACGAGCAGTACTTC,CASSQSPGTGSSYEQYF
TRBJ2-5,NA,NA,TRBV29-1,13,TGCAGCGTTGAGAGGCAGGGGAGAGAGACCCAGTACTTC,CSVERQGRETQYF
TRBJ2-1,NA,NA,TRBV29-1,15,TGCAGCGTTGAAGATTCCCAAAGGTCCTACAATGAGCAGTTCTTC,CSVEDSQRSYNEQFF
TRBJ1-4,NA,TRBD1,TRBV7-9,14,TGTGCCAGCAGTTCAGGGGGCGAAATTGAAAAACTGTTTTTT,CASSSGGEIEKLFF
TRBJ2-3,NA,TRBD2,TRBV20-1,16,TGCAGTGCTAGAGATTTAGCGGGGGCCATTGGTGATACGCAGTATTTT,CSARDLAGAIGDTQYF
TRBJ2-5,NA,NA,TRBV7-3,15,TGTGCCAGCAGCTTAGAGGGCGGAACACAAGAGACCCAGTACTTC,CASSLEGGTQETQYF
TRBJ1-1,NA,TRBD1,TRBV3-1,16,TGTGCCAGCAGCCAAGCTCAGGGGGCCCCTAACACTGAAGCTTTCTTT,CASSQAQGAPNTEAFF
TRBJ2-1,NA,TRBD2,TRBV11-2,16,TGTGCCAGCAGCTCCCTAGCGGGGAAATCCTACAATGAGCAGTTCTTC,CASSSLAGKSYNEQFF